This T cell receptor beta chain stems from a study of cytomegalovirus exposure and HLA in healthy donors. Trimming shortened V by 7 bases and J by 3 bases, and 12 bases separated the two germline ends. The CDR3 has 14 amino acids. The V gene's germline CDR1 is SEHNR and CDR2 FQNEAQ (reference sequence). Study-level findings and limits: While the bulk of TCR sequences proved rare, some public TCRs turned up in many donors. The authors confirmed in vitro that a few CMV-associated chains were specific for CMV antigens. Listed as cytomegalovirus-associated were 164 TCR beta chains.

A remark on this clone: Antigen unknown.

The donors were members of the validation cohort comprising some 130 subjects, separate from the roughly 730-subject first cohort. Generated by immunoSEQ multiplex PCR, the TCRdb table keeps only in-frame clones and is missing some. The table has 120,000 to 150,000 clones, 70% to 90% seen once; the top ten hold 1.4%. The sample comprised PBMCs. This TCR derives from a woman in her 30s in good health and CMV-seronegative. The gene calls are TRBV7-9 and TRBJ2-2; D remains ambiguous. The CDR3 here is CASTKRRDTGELFF. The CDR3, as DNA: TGTGCCAGCACCAAACGCCGGGACACCGGGGAGCTGTTTTTT.